This is a list of T cell receptor beta chains from one sample in a study of shared clonotypes between healthy human individuals. Profiled with immunoSEQ multiplex PCR; TCRdb holds only in-frame clones, not every one. The sample shows 640,000 or so clones, 72% of them seen only once. The material sequenced was memory CD4+ T cells sorted from blood. These TCRs come from a woman aged 25 to 39 in good health. The CDR3 runs from the conserved cysteine through the conserved F or W. A D gene is named only where the DNA matches it firmly. Clone size is shown for a subset of rows, as once, few, many or a class of expanded clone.

v_gene: TRBV2
j_gene: TRBJ1-4
abundance: once
d_gene: .
len: 15
CDR3nt: TGTGCCAGCAGTACGACGGGTCCGACCGGGGAAAAACTGTTTTTT
CDR3aa: CASSTTGPTGEKLFF

v_gene: TRBV7-2
j_gene: TRBJ2-1
abundance: .
d_gene: .
len: 14
CDR3nt: TGTGCCAGCAGCCCGACTAGGGCCTACAATGAGCAGTTCTTC
CDR3aa: CASSPTRAYNEQFF

v_gene: TRBV7-9
j_gene: TRBJ1-4
abundance: .
d_gene: .
len: 15
CDR3nt: TGTGCCAGCAGCTTAGAACTAGGAACTAATGAAAAACTGTTTTTT
CDR3aa: CASSLELGTNEKLFF

v_gene: TRBV5-1
j_gene: TRBJ1-4
abundance: .
d_gene: .
len: 14
CDR3nt: TGCGCCAGCAGCCCGTCGGGGGGCGGCGAAAAACTGTTTTTT
CDR3aa: CASSPSGGGEKLFF

v_gene: TRBV18
j_gene: TRBJ1-1
abundance: .
d_gene: TRBD1
len: 14
CDR3nt: TGTGCCAGCTCACTACAGGGGGCCCGCACTGAAGCTTTCTTT
CDR3aa: CASSLQGARTEAFF

v_gene: TRBV7-9
j_gene: TRBJ2-7
abundance: .
d_gene: .
len: 14
CDR3nt: TGTGCCAGCAGCTCTAGAACAGGGATCTACGAGCAGTACTTC
CDR3aa: CASSSRTGIYEQYF

v_gene: TRBV4-1
j_gene: TRBJ2-2
abundance: .
d_gene: .
len: 14
CDR3nt: TGCGCCAGCAGCCAGACCTGGAACACCGGGGAGCTGTTTTTT
CDR3aa: CASSQTWNTGELFF

v_gene: TRBV5-1
j_gene: TRBJ2-7
abundance: once
d_gene: TRBD1
len: 13
CDR3nt: TGCGCCAGCAGCTCCGGGACAGGGGGCGAGCAGTACTTC
CDR3aa: CASSSGTGGEQYF

v_gene: TRBV5-1
j_gene: TRBJ1-2
abundance: .
d_gene: .
len: 15
CDR3nt: TGCGCCAGCAGCCCCGGACAGCCCGGGGACTATGGCTACACCTTC
CDR3aa: CASSPGQPGDYGYTF

v_gene: TRBV5-6
j_gene: TRBJ1-1
abundance: .
d_gene: .
len: 13
CDR3nt: TGTGCCAGCAGCTTGTCGGTGAACACTGAAGCTTTCTTT
CDR3aa: CASSLSVNTEAFF

v_gene: TRBV6-5
j_gene: TRBJ1-1
abundance: .
d_gene: .
len: 14
CDR3nt: TGTGCCAGCAGACGAGGGACATGGAACACTGAAGCTTTCTTT
CDR3aa: CASRRGTWNTEAFF

v_gene: TRBV6-4
j_gene: TRBJ1-5
abundance: .
d_gene: .
len: 14
CDR3nt: TGTGCCAGCAGCCCGGACGGCTCTGGAGGGCCCCAGCATTTT
CDR3aa: CASSPDGSGGPQHF

v_gene: TRBV5-4
j_gene: TRBJ2-7
abundance: .
d_gene: TRBD1
len: 16
CDR3nt: TGTGCCAGCAGCTTAGGAACGGGACAGGGACTCTACGAGCAGTACTTC
CDR3aa: CASSLGTGQGLYEQYF